This entry lists 27 T cell receptor beta chains sequenced from one sample in a study of OX40 agonist ivuxolimab in advanced cancers. Sequencing was performed with immunoSEQ multiplex PCR; in TCRdb, only in-frame clones are kept and a portion is missing. Here the sample spans around 40,000 clones, about 88% being singletons. Sequenced here: CD4+ or CD8+ T cells sorted from blood, sampled in a trial of the OX40 agonist ivuxolimab. The receptor set was obtained from an adult with an advanced solid tumor such as melanoma, head and neck, liver or kidney cancer.

The chain links TRBV6-5 to TRBJ1-1; D not resolved. This CDR3 comprises 14 residues. Germline lookup yields CDR1 MNHEY and CDR2 SVGAGI. Trimming removed 0 bases at V and 4 bases at J, with 9 bases between. The CDR3 sequence is CASSYSPGGTEAFF. Written as DNA, the CDR3 is TGTGCCAGCAGTTACTCGCCGGGAGGCACTGAAGCTTTCTTT.

The chain carries TRBV10-2 and TRBJ2-3; 7 bases fit TRBD2. The CDR3 has 16 amino acids. After removal of 0 bases from V and 3 bases from J, the junction contained 6 bases not matched to a gene. Germline assignment: CDR1 WSHSY and CDR2 SAAADI. CDR3 protein: CASSESLGGSTDTQYF. In nucleotides, the CDR3 is TGCGCCAGCAGTGAGTCATTGGGGGGGTCAACAGATACGCAGTATTTT.

The chain carries TRBV4-1 and TRBJ2-7; weak D call: TRBD1 (6 bases). The CDR3 is made up of 14 amino acids. Trimming cost V 3 bases and J 3 bases, with 12 bases left between them. Germline CDR1 and CDR2: MGHRA and YSYEKL. In nucleotides, the CDR3 is TGCGCCAGCAGCCAGGGGGCCCGGGACTACGAGCAGTACTTC. Encoded protein: CASSQGARDYEQYF.

This clone was detected a few times. V is TRBV4-1 and J is TRBJ1-5, with D possibly TRBD1 on 5 matching bases. The CDR3 consists of 16 residues. Trimming removed 0 bases from V and 2 bases from J, with 11 bases in between. In germline, CDR1 is MGHRA, CDR2 YSYEKL. In DNA, the CDR3 is TGCGCCAGCAGCCAAGAACCAGGGCAGGGCAATCAGCCCCAGCATTTT. As protein: CASSQEPGQGNQPQHF.

CDR3 in DNA: TGTGCCAGCAGCAATGCTTCAGGGGGCAAAAATGAAAAACTGTTTTTT. Translated, it gives CASSNASGGKNEKLFF. This rearrangement joins TRBV13 to TRBJ1-4; 8 bases are shared with TRBD1. From germline, CDR1 is PRHDT and CDR2 FYEKMQ (reference sequence). The V gene end was trimmed by 5 bases and the J gene end by 5 bases; junction bases not matched to a gene: 10. This CDR3 is built from 16 residues.

The chain is built from TRBV7-8 and TRBJ1-6, with D uncertain. The CDR3 is 16 amino acids. V lost 7 bases, J lost 5 bases, and 18 bases lay in between. Germline lookup yields CDR1 SGHVS and CDR2 FQNEAQ. As DNA, the CDR3 is TGTGCCAGCACCCAGTTCGGACGGTTGAATAATTCACCCCTCCACTTT. This codes for CASTQFGRLNNSPLHF.

The chain joins TRBV28 to TRBJ1-2, with no clear D. Germline CDR1 and CDR2: MDHEN and SYDVKM. The V end was cut by 8 bases, the J end by 5 bases, with 9 bases between. The CDR3 covers 11 residues. The CDR3 region is CASGPGYGYTF. The CDR3 coding sequence is TGTGCCAGCGGGCCTGGTTATGGCTACACCTTC.

The chain couples TRBV4-1 to TRBJ1-5; D remains unclear. V gave up 1 base and J gave up 1 base, with 5 bases separating them. The CDR3 consists of 14 residues. Germline V gene data show CDR1 as MGHRA and CDR2 as YSYEKL. For the CDR3, the DNA is TGCGCCAGCAGCCAAGGAGACAGCAATCAGCCCCAGCATTTT. The encoded protein is CASSQGDSNQPQHF.

The chain has TRBV19 and TRBJ1-1; D ambiguous. V lost 5 bases to trimming and J lost 1 base, with 8 bases between them. The CDR3 extends over 13 amino acids. Germline V CDR1 and CDR2: LNHDA, SQIVND (reference sequence). The CDR3 loop is CASSPAKNTEAFF. The CDR3 nucleotides are TGTGCCAGTAGTCCTGCAAAGAACACTGAAGCTTTCTTT.

The chain employs TRBV13 and TRBJ1-2, with 11 bases aligning to TRBD1. Germline values: CDR1 PRHDT, CDR2 FYEKMQ (reference sequence). The CDR3 has 18 amino acids. With V trimmed by 4 bases and J by 2 bases, 12 bases remained unmatched. The CDR3 loop is CASSSTLGQGASNYGYTF. CDR3 in DNA: TGTGCCAGCAGCTCTACTCTTGGACAGGGGGCCTCAAACTATGGCTACACCTTC.

The rearrangement uses TRBV4-1 and TRBJ2-3; 7 bases match TRBD2. V dropped 4 bases and J dropped 1; count of bases not matched to a gene: 14. Looked up from germline, CDR1 is MGHRA and CDR2 is YSYEKL. This CDR3 spans 18 amino acids. This chain's CDR3 is CASSLTMRGEGGTDTQYF. CDR3 sequence (DNA): TGCGCCAGCAGCCTGACCATGAGAGGGGAGGGAGGCACAGATACGCAGTATTTT.

The chain's CDR3 is CATSREGKNDGSGANVLTF. CDR3 coding DNA: TGTGCCACCAGCAGAGAAGGTAAAAATGACGGTTCCGGGGCCAACGTCCTGACTTTC. The chain joins TRBV15 to TRBJ2-6, with D unresolved. Germline V gene data show CDR1 as LNHNV and CDR2 as YYDKDF (reference sequence). With 0 bases removed from V and 4 bases from J, the gap between germline ends came to 19 bases. The CDR3 has 19 amino acids.

The rearrangement joins TRBV6-6 to TRBJ2-4, with D perhaps given as TRBD1 or TRBD2 (7 bases each). Germline V gives CDR1 MNHNY, CDR2 SVGAGI (reference sequence). Trimming stripped 1 base from V and 4 bases from J, with 11 bases between. This CDR3 has 15 amino acids. CDR3 nucleotides: TGTGCCAGCAGTTACTATCAGGGGGGGAAAAACATTCAGTACTTC. It translates to CASSYYQGGKNIQYF.

The chain joins TRBV7-8 to TRBJ1-1, with D unresolved. Germline CDR1 and CDR2: SGHVS and FQNEAQ. This CDR3 spans 15 amino acids. The germline V and J ends were trimmed by 2 bases and 2 bases, with 12 bases remaining between them. The CDR3 DNA reads as TGTGCCAGCAGCTTAACCGGCTGGCAAAACACTGAAGCTTTCTTT. Amino acid sequence: CASSLTGWQNTEAFF.

The rearrangement uses TRBV7-9 and TRBJ2-3; unclear D gene. The V end was cut by 6 bases, the J end by 3 bases, with 10 bases between. The CDR3 has 13 residues. Germline CDR1 is SEHNR and CDR2 is FQNEAQ (reference sequence). The CDR3 nucleotides are TGTGCCAGCAGTCCTCGGGTTACAGATACGCAGTATTTT. Residues: CASSPRVTDTQYF.

The chain employs TRBV29-1 and TRBJ2-7, with D hard to call. The V and J ends lost 6 bases and 2 bases respectively, with 17 bases between them. Germline assignment: CDR1 SQVTM and CDR2 ANQGSEA. CDR3 length equals 14 residues. The CDR3 protein is CSVFRATPPYEQYF. CDR3 nucleotide sequence: TGCAGCGTCTTCCGGGCCACCCCCCCCTACGAGCAGTACTTC.

The DNA of the CDR3 is TGTGCCAGCACGGCTGGGAGCTCCTACAATGAGCAGTTCTTC. Translating gives CASTAGSSYNEQFF. The rearrangement links TRBV9 to TRBJ2-1; D perhaps matches TRBD2 (5 bases). CDR1 is SGDLS and CDR2 is YYNGEE in the germline V gene. V shed 6 bases and J shed 0 bases, with 10 bases lying between them. This CDR3 spans 14 amino acids.

The J gene is TRBJ2-2, the V gene TRBV7-6, with D perhaps being TRBD1 or TRBD2 (5 bases each). Trimming removed 5 bases at V and 1 base at J, with 14 bases between. Germline V gene sequence: CDR1 SGHVS, CDR2 FNYEAQ. The CDR3 totals 16 residues. CDR3 loop: CASSPTGTQNTGELFF. The CDR3 coding sequence is TGTGCCAGCAGCCCCACCGGGACCCAGAACACCGGGGAGCTGTTTTTT.

This clone was counted once. This rearrangement joins TRBV4-1 to TRBJ2-1; TRBD2 agrees at 7 bases. Germline V CDR1 and CDR2: MGHRA, YSYEKL. Unmatched junction bases numbered 9, after V lost 5 bases and J lost 5 bases. CDR3 length equals 15 residues. The CDR3 DNA follows: TGCGCCAGCAGCGGACGTAGTCGGGGGGACAATGAGCAGTTCTTC. Amino acids: CASSGRSRGDNEQFF.

The chain employs TRBV28 and TRBJ1-5; TRBD1 matches 7 bases. This CDR3 spans 16 amino acids. The germline CDR1 and CDR2 sequences are MDHEN and SYDVKM. The V and J ends lost 2 bases and 3 bases, in that order; junction bases with no gene match: 7. CDR3 protein: CASSLPGQVFNQPQHF. CDR3 nucleotides: TGTGCCAGCAGTTTACCCGGACAGGTCTTCAATCAGCCCCAGCATTTT.

The chain recombines TRBV4-1 with TRBJ2-1, with D perhaps assigned TRBD1 or TRBD2 (5 bases each). CDR1 and CDR2 from the germline V gene are MGHRA and YSYEKL. V was clipped by 0 bases and J by 9 bases, with 12 bases between them. The CDR3 runs 14 residues. CDR3: CASSQDFGAVEQFF. CDR3 coding DNA: TGCGCCAGCAGCCAAGATTTCGGGGCGGTTGAGCAGTTCTTC.

The count of this clone is one. V and J are TRBV6-5 and TRBJ2-6; D is uncertain. Trimming stripped 8 bases from V and 6 bases from J, with 8 bases between. Germline lookup yields CDR1 MNHEY and CDR2 SVGAGI. The CDR3 is 12 amino acids. The CDR3 nucleotides read TGTGCCAGCCCCGACGAGGCCAACGTCCTGACTTTC. The encoded protein is CASPDEANVLTF.

The V and J genes are TRBV7-9 and TRBJ2-1; D might be TRBD2 (6 bases). With 4 bases removed from V and 8 bases from J, the gap between germline ends came to 12 bases. The CDR3 has 13 amino acids. Germline CDR1 SEHNR, CDR2 FQNEAQ (reference sequence). CDR3 protein: CASSSTPSDEQFF. DNA of the CDR3: TGTGCCAGCAGCTCCACCCCTAGCGATGAGCAGTTCTTC.

This clone was counted once. The chain couples TRBV9 to TRBJ2-4, with a weak D call TRBD1 (5 bases). Germline lookup yields CDR1 SGDLS and CDR2 YYNGEE. The CDR3 is 15 amino acids. The V and J ends lost 4 bases and 3 bases respectively, with 14 bases between them. CDR3 protein: CASSRRQGIKNIQYF. The DNA for the CDR3 is TGTGCCAGCAGCAGGCGTCAGGGAATCAAAAACATTCAGTACTTC.

J is TRBJ1-1 and V is TRBV6-6; D possibly corresponds to TRBD1 (5 bases). Germline lookup yields CDR1 MNHNY and CDR2 SVGAGI (reference sequence). The ends were cut back, 4 bases at V and 5 bases at J, with 14 bases in the middle. The CDR3 extends over 14 amino acids. The CDR3 nucleotides are TGTGCCAGCAGTTGGGTCGGGGAGGGGACTGAAGCTTTCTTT. It encodes CASSWVGEGTEAFF.

The V call is TRBV11-2, the J call TRBJ2-7, with D maybe TRBD2 (6 bases). The CDR3 covers 15 residues. V lost 4 bases, J lost 0 bases, and 13 bases lay in between. The germline CDR1 and CDR2 sequences are SGHAT and FQNNGV. The CDR3 loop reads CASSSSWGDSYEQYF. The CDR3 DNA follows: TGTGCCAGCAGCTCCTCTTGGGGGGACTCCTACGAGCAGTACTTC.

The rearrangement joins TRBV27 to TRBJ2-7, with 8 positions matching TRBD2. The germline V gene has CDR1 MNHEY and CDR2 SMNVEV (reference sequence). The CDR3 contains 15 residues. With 3 bases clipped from V and 0 bases from J, the junction kept 4 bases outside the gene matches. The CDR3 coding sequence is TGTGCCAGCAGTTTGGCGGGAGGCATCTCCTACGAGCAGTACTTC. Translated, it gives CASSLAGGISYEQYF.